This T cell receptor (beta chain) is drawn from a study of blood T cells in healthy people across ages. Study-wide background: Template switching recovered approximately one barcoded beta molecule for every two T cells.

Points from the study as a whole: Estimates based on one million T cells were treated as lower bounds.

Primed by a sample-barcoded 5' primer and a J-beta primer mix, a second PCR proceeded for about 7 to 11 cycles. TCRdb called the 5' RACE reads again in MiXCR, with one record for every CDR3 protein. Counted here are approximately 790,000 distinct CDR3 sequences, about 59% occurring once; the ten biggest clones make up about 30%. Comments on this clonotype: What it recognizes is unknown.

CDR1 is SNHLY, CDR2 FYNNEI, per germline. This CDR3 region has 12 residues. Trimming removed 11 bases at V and 2 bases at J, with 12 bases between. This chain uses TRBV2 with TRBJ1-2; no definite D call. The sequence was collected from a man between 25 and 39 years old in good health. Sequencing input: blood. CDR3 nucleotides: TGTGCCGAAGAGACTGAGAACTATGGCTACACCTTC. This sequence encodes CAEETENYGYTF. The entire variable domain, with the rest obtained from reference TRBV2 and TRBJ1-2, is as follows: EPEVTQTPSHQVTQMGQEVILRCVPISNHLYFYWYRQILGQKVEFLVSFYNNEISEKSEIFDDQFSVERPDGSNFTLKIRSTKLEDSAMYFCAEETENYGYTFGSGTRLTVV.